This TCR beta chain originates from a study of T cells in Graves' hyperthyroidism and ophthalmopathy. General study results and limits: Most expanded thyroid clonotypes above 0.001 also appeared in blood.

The germline V gene encodes CDR1 SGHDT and CDR2 YYEEEE. V lost 2 bases and J 2 bases, leaving 13 bases between the germline ends. CDR3 length: 15 amino acids. A remark on this clonotype: Its target is unknown.

TCR beta CDR3 sequences were amplified from RNA transcripts. The HTBI primer set drove a first-round RT-PCR of the TCR CDR3. TCRdb analysed the multiplex PCR reads with MiXCR anew, one entry per CDR3 protein. The table has hundreds of thousands of distinct CDR3 sequences, about 14% seen once. The sequence came from a young woman with Graves' hyperthyroidism. The sequencing input was blood. The chain combines TRBV5-6 with TRBJ1-2; no firm D call. The CDR3 DNA sequence: TGTGCCAGCAGCTTTAGAAGGTCGGGGAACTATGGCTACACCTTC. Amino acids: CASSFRRSGNYGYTF.